Following are 17 T cell receptor beta chains from one sample sequenced in a study of blood T cell repertoires in COVID-19. Clones were read by immunoSEQ multiplex PCR, and TCRdb kept only the in-frame ones, dropping some. The sample includes 75,000 to 100,000 clones, approximately 77% of them seen just once. The sequenced sample was peripheral blood. The receptors come from a woman older than 75 with acute or convalescent COVID-19.

The chain couples TRBV30 to TRBJ2-2; weak D call: TRBD2 (5 bases). The germline V gene has CDR1 GTSNPN and CDR2 SVGIG (reference sequence). V was pared by 5 bases and J by 0 bases, with 7 bases between. This CDR3 is 13 amino acids long. CDR3 coding DNA: TGTGCCTGGGACGGGGCGAACACCGGGGAGCTGTTTTTT. It translates to CAWDGANTGELFF.

The chain couples TRBV7-2 to TRBJ2-3, with 8 nucleotides matching TRBD2. The V segment lost 0 bases and the J segment 1 base; nucleotides outside the gene matches: 15. CDR3 length: 20 amino acids. CDR1 and CDR2 from the germline V gene are SGHTA and FQGNSA. As DNA, the CDR3 is TGTGCCAGCAGCTTAGCCCTGGGCGGGAGGTCCTCGGTCGGCACAGATACGCAGTATTTT. It translates to CASSLALGGRSSVGTDTQYF.

This clone has just a few counts. CDR3 DNA: TGTGCCAGCAGTCCACAGGGGGGGAGGTCTGAAGCTTTCTTT. Its translation: CASSPQGGRSEAFF. This chain connects TRBV6-6 to TRBJ1-1; 8 positions agree with TRBD1. The germline gives CDR1 MNHNY, CDR2 SVGAGI (reference sequence). This CDR3 spans 14 amino acids. Unmatched junction bases numbered 8, after V lost 5 bases and J lost 6 bases.

The chain employs TRBV3-1 (or the pseudogene TRBV3-2) and TRBJ1-2; TRBD1 is a possible D gene (5 bases). Trimming stripped 4 bases from V and 6 bases from J, with 12 bases between. The germline gives CDR1 LGHDT, CDR2 YNNKEL (reference sequence). This CDR3 spans 13 amino acids. The CDR3 DNA sequence: TGTGCCAGCAGCCCCCGGACATCGGATGGCTACACCTTC. It yields the protein CASSPRTSDGYTF.

This clone came up once. The chain recombines TRBV12-5 with TRBJ2-1; maybe TRBD2 (7 bases). This CDR3 is 16 amino acids long. V was shortened by 7 bases and J by 7 bases, with 23 bases between the two germline ends. Looked up from germline, CDR1 is LGHNT and CDR2 is FRNRAP. The CDR3 DNA reads TGTGCTAGTGCCACGTGGGGGGGACAACCCAGTAATGAGCAGTTCTTC. This codes for CASATWGGQPSNEQFF. The full variable domain, rest sourced from reference TRBV12-5 and TRBJ2-1, is DARVTQTPRHKVTEMGQEVTMRCQPILGHNTVFWYRQTMMQGLELLAYFRNRAPLDDSGMPKDRFSAEMPDATLATLKIQPSEPRDSAVYFCASATWGGQPSNEQFFGPGTRLTVL.

The chain uses TRBV6-5 and TRBJ2-5, with TRBD1 matching 8 bases. The CDR3 is made up of 14 amino acids. After removal of 7 bases from V and 2 bases from J, the junction contained 6 bases not matched to a gene. Germline lookup yields CDR1 MNHEY and CDR2 SVGAGI. The CDR3 bases are TGTGCCAGCATGTTAGGACAGGGTCAAGAGACCCAGTACTTC. As protein: CASMLGQGQETQYF.

This chain connects TRBV14 to TRBJ2-3; maybe TRBD2 (5 bases). Trimming left V 5 bases short and J 5 bases short, with 11 bases between. The V gene's germline CDR1 is SGHDN and CDR2 FVKESK. The CDR3 sequence is 13 residues long. The CDR3, as DNA: TGTGCCAGCAGCGCTACTAGTCTAGATACGCAGTATTTT. The encoded protein is CASSATSLDTQYF.

This rearrangement joins TRBV2 to TRBJ2-4; 12 positions agree with TRBD2. The CDR3 spans 21 residues. The germline V gene has CDR1 SNHLY and CDR2 FYNNEI. Trimming removed 0 bases from V and 2 bases from J; junction bases left unmatched: 14. CDR3 loop: CASSEALRASGRAQTKNIQYF. The CDR3 bases are TGTGCCAGCAGTGAAGCGCTTCGGGCTAGCGGGAGGGCCCAAACCAAAAACATTCAGTACTTC.

The chain carries TRBV7-9 and TRBJ1-1; possibly TRBD1 for D (5 bases). CDR1 is SEHNR, CDR2 FQNEAQ, per germline (reference sequence). Trimming removed 5 bases from V and 2 bases from J, with 12 bases in between. The CDR3 consists of 14 residues. The CDR3, as DNA: TGTGCCAGCAGCCCCGACAGTACTAACACTGAAGCTTTCTTT. This encodes CASSPDSTNTEAFF.

V usage is TRBV5-4 and J usage is TRBJ1-1, with no clear D. The CDR3 runs 13 residues. Per germline, CDR1 SGHNT and CDR2 YYREEE (reference sequence). V was cut by 5 bases and J by 4 bases, with 12 bases left in between. The CDR3 reads CASRPIYGTEAFF. Written as DNA, the CDR3 is TGTGCCAGCAGACCCATTTACGGCACTGAAGCTTTCTTT.

V is TRBV7-3 and J is TRBJ2-2; possibly TRBD2 for D (7 bases). Germline-derived CDR1 and CDR2 are SGHTA and FQGTGA. The V and J ends lost 5 bases and 2 bases respectively, with 15 bases between them. CDR3 length equals 16 residues. This CDR3 is CASSLIGGQNTGELFF. The CDR3 DNA reads as TGTGCCAGCAGCCTAATCGGGGGGCAAAACACCGGGGAGCTGTTTTTT.

V and J are TRBV6-4 and TRBJ1-4; 7 bases match TRBD1. Unmatched junction bases numbered 3, after V lost 4 bases and J lost 1 base. The CDR3 has 15 amino acids. In germline, CDR1 is MRHNA, CDR2 SNTAGT. This CDR3 is CASSVRDRTNEKLFF. CDR3 nucleotide sequence: TGTGCCAGCAGTGTCCGGGACAGAACTAATGAAAAACTGTTTTTT.

V is TRBV5-1 and J is TRBJ2-7; 9 nucleotides line up with TRBD1. Germline loops: CDR1 SGHRS, CDR2 YFSETQ. There are 16 residues in the CDR3. V lost 3 bases, J lost 2 bases, and 9 bases stayed unmatched. The CDR3 DNA sequence: TGCGCCAGCAGCTCAACTCCGGGACAGGGCCCCTACGAGCAGTACTTC. This sequence encodes CASSSTPGQGPYEQYF.

This clone was counted only a few times. This chain joins TRBV29-1 and TRBJ2-5; TRBD2 might be the D (6 bases). CDR1 and CDR2 from the germline V gene are SQVTM and ANQGSEA. This CDR3 has 11 residues. The germline V and J ends were trimmed by 7 bases and 5 bases, with 11 bases remaining between them. CDR3 sequence (DNA): TGCAGCGGACGAGGAGGGGAGACCCAGTACTTC. Translation: CSGRGGETQYF.

V is TRBV6-2 or TRBV6-3 and J is TRBJ2-2; the match to TRBD2 covers 16 bases. Germline assignment: CDR1 MNHEY and CDR2 SVGEGT. This CDR3 spans 20 amino acids. J was trimmed by 4 bases and V by 4 bases; bases with no gene match: 12. CDR3 nucleotides: TGTGCCAGCAGTTTTCCCGGGACTAGCGGGGGGGCCGGGGCCACCGGGGAGCTGTTTTTT. It yields the protein CASSFPGTSGGAGATGELFF.

This clone appeared once. J is TRBJ1-2 and V is TRBV3-1 (or the pseudogene TRBV3-2); D gene uncertain. Germline V CDR1 and CDR2: LGHDT, YNNKEL (reference sequence). V lost 0 bases and J 8 bases, leaving 13 bases between the germline ends. The CDR3 contains 14 residues. The CDR3 region has the DNA TGTGCCAGCAGCCAAGAGGCAGGCCTGGTCGGCTACACCTTC. Its translation: CASSQEAGLVGYTF.

The chain combines TRBV9 with TRBJ1-3; D ambiguous. V was clipped by 0 bases and J by 2 bases, with 9 bases between them. There are 15 residues in the CDR3. Germline CDR1 and CDR2: SGDLS and YYNGEE. CDR3 nucleotide sequence: TGTGCCAGCAGCGTAGGGCAGAGGGCTGGAAACACCATATATTTT. Translation gives CASSVGQRAGNTIYF.